This T cell receptor beta chain was sequenced for a study of OX40 agonist ivuxolimab in advanced cancers. Study background: Dose-escalation cases comprised hepatocellular carcinoma, melanoma, renal cell or head and neck cancer.

With regard to this clone: Antigen unknown. Its ends do not fully match the called genes, so a read error is possible.

The CDR3 loop spans 13 amino acids. Germline-derived CDR1 and CDR2 are SGHTA and FQGNSA. Overall study results and limits: Normalized T-cell clonal expansion was also low in a subset of nonresponders. In the expanded peripheral T cells, antigen specificity was never determined.

Libraries were prepared by immunoSEQ multiplex PCR; TCRdb keeps only in-frame clonotypes and omits some of them. Here the sample spans around 74,000 clones, 85% to 90% being singletons. This sequence was found in an adult with an advanced solid tumor such as melanoma, head and neck, liver or kidney cancer. The sample in question was CD4+ or CD8+ T cells sorted from blood, obtained in a trial of the OX40 agonist ivuxolimab. V gene TRBV7-2 combines with J gene TRBJ1-2; D is possibly TRBD1 (5 bases). The CDR3 DNA is TGTGCCAGCACCTTAGCAGGGTTTGACGGCTACACCTTC. It specifies CASTLAGFDGYTF.